The TCR beta chain described here comes from a study of T cells after yellow fever vaccination. Whole-study context: Fractions low in cell number were prepared with SMART-Seq v4 Ultra Low Input.

Study conclusions and caveats: Contaminating bulk clonotypes could be abundant in FACS-sorted repertoires. Detected again after the booster were most primary-vaccination clones, at 96% CD4 and 80% to 90% CD8. Across the CD4 and CD8 compartments, a small share of clonotypes was present in both.

TCRdb redid the calling of the 5' RACE reads with MiXCR, one entry per CDR3 protein. Of 620,000 or so distinct CDR3 sequences listed, approximately 16% were seen once; the top ten hold 15% to 20%. The germline CDR1 and CDR2 sequences are SGHKS and YYEKEE (reference sequence). Trimming took 4 bases from V and 5 from J; bases not matched to a gene: 10. The length of the CDR3 is 16 residues. This clonotype was observed many times. As yet, its antigen is unknown. This specimen consisted of PBMCs, obtained around 5 days after the first yellow fever vaccination. The clonotype comes from a young man who received the YFV17D yellow fever vaccine. The rearrangement links TRBV5-5 to TRBJ2-3, with TRBD2 matching 10 bases. CDR3 DNA sequence: TGTGCCAGCAGCCCCTCGAGAGCGGGGGGGGGAGATACGCAGTATTTT. Translated, it gives CASSPSRAGGGDTQYF.